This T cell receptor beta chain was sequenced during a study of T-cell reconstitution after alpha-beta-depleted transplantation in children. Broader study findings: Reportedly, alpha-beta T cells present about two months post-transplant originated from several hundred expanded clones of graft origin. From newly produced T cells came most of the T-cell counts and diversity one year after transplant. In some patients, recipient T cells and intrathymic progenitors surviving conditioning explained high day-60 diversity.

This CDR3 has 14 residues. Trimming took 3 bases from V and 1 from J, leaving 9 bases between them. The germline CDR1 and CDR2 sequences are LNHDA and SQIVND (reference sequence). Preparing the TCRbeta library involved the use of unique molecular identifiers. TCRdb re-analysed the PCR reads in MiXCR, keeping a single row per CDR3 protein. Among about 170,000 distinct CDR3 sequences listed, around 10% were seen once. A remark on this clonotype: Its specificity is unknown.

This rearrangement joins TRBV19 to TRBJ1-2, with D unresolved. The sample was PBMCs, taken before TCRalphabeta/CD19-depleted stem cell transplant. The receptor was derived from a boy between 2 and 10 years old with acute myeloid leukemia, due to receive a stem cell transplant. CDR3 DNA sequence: TGTGCCAGTAGTATCGTATACGGTAACTATGGCTACACCTTC. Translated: CASSIVYGNYGYTF.